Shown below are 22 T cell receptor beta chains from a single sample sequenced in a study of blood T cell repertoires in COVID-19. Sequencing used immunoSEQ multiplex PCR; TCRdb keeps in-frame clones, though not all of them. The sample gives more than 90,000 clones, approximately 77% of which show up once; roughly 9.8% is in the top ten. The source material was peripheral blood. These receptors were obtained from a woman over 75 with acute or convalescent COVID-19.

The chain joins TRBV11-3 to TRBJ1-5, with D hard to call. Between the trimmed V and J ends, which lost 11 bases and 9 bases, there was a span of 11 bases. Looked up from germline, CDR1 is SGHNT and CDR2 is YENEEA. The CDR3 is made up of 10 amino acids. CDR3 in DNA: TGTGCCCGTAGTCCGCGGCCCCAGCATTTT. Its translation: CARSPRPQHF.

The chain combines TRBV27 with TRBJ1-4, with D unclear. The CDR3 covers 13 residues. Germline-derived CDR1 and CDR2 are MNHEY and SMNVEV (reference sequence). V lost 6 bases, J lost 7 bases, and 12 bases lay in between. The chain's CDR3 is CASSPTPFEKLFF. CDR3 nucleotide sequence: TGTGCCAGCAGCCCGACTCCTTTTGAAAAACTGTTTTTT.

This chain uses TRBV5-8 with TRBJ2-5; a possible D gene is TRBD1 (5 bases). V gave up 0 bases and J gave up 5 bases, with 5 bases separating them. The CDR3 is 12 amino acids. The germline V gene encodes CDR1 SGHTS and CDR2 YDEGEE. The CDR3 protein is CASSLDRETQYF. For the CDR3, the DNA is TGTGCCAGCAGCTTGGACAGGGAGACCCAGTACTTC.

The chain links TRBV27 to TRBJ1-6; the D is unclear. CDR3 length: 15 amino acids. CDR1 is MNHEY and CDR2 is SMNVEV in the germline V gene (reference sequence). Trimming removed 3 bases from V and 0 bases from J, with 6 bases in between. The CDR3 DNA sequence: TGTGCCAGCAGTTTCGAGAGCTCCTATAATTCACCCCTCCACTTT. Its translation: CASSFESSYNSPLHF.

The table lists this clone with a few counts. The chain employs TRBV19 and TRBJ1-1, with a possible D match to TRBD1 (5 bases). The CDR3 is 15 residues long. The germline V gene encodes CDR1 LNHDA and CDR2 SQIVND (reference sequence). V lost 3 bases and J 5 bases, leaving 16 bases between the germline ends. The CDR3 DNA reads TGTGCCAGTAGTATCGGACCGGCGGGGGGGACTGAAGCTTTCTTT. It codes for CASSIGPAGGTEAFF.

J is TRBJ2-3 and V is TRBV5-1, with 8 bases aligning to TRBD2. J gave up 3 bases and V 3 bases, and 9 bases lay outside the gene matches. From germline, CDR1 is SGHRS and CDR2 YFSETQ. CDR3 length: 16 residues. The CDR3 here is CASSSGGQGGTDTQYF. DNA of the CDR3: TGCGCCAGCAGCTCGGGGGGGCAGGGCGGAACAGATACGCAGTATTTT.

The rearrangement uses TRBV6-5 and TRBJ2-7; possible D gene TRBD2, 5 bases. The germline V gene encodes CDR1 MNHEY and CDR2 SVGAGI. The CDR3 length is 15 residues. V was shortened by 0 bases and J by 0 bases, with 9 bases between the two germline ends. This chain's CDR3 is CASSYSRAFSYEQYF. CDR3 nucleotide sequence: TGTGCCAGCAGTTACTCGAGGGCCTTCTCCTACGAGCAGTACTTC.

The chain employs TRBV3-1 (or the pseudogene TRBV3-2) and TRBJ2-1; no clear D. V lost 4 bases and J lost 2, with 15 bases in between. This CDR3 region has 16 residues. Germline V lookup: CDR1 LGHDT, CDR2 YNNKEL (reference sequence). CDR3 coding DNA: TGTGCCAGCAGCCCCCCGGTTGCGGCCACCTACAATGAGCAGTTCTTC. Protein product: CASSPPVAATYNEQFF.

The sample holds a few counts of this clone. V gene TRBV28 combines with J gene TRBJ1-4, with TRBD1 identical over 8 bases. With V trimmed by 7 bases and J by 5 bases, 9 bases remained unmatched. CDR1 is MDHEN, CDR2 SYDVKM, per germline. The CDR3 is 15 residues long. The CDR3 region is CASNPSGTGNEKLFF. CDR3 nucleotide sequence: TGTGCCAGCAACCCGTCCGGGACAGGCAATGAAAAACTGTTTTTT.

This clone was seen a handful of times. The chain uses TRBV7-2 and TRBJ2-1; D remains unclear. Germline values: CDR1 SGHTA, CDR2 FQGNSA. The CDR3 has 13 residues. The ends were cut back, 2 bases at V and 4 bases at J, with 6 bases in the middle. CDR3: CASSLWSYNEQFF. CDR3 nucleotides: TGTGCCAGCAGCTTATGGAGTTACAATGAGCAGTTCTTC.

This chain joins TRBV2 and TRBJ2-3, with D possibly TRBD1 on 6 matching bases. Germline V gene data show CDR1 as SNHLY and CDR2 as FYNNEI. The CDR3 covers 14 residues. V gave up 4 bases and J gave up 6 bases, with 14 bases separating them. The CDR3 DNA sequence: TGTGCCAGCAGTGGGACAGTTCAGGCGGATACGCAGTATTTT. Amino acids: CASSGTVQADTQYF.

CDR3 sequence reads: CASSPRRDREPYEQYF. CDR3 bases: TGTGCCAGCTCACCCCGCCGGGACAGGGAGCCTTACGAGCAGTACTTC. The chain combines TRBV18 with TRBJ2-7; 9 bases fit TRBD1. Germline loops: CDR1 KGHSH, CDR2 LQKENI. CDR3 length equals 16 residues. J lost 4 bases, V lost 3 bases, and 10 bases had no gene match.

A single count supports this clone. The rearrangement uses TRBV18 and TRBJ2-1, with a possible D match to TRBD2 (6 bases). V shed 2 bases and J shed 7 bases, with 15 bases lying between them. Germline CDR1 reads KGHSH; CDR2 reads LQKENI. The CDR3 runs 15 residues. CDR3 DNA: TGTGCCAGCTCACCATACGGGGCGCGGGATAATGAGCAGTTCTTC. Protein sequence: CASSPYGARDNEQFF.

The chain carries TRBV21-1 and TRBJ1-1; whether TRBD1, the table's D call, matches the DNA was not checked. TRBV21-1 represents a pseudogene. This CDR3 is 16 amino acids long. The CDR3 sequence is CASRPVVDRVNTEAFF. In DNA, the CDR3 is TGTGCCAGCAGACCCGTTGTCGACAGAGTGAACACTGAAGCTTTCTTT.

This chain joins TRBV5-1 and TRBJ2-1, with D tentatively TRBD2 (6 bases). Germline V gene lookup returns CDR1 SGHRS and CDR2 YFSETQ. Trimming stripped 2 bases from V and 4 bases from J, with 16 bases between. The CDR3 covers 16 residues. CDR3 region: CASSFRRGDSYNEQFF. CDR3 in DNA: TGCGCCAGCAGCTTCAGGAGGGGCGATTCTTACAATGAGCAGTTCTTC.

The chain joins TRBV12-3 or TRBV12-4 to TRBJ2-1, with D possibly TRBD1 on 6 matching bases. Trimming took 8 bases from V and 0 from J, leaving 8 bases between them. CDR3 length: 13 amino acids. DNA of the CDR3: TGTGCCAGCGGCAGGGGCTCCTACAATGAGCAGTTCTTC. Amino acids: CASGRGSYNEQFF.

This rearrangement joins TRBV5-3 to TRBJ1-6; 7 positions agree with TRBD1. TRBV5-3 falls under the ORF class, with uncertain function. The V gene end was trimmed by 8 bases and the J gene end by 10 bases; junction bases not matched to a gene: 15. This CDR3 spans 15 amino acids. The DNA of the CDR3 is TGTGCCAGGGTGCTTAGGACAGGATATTACTCACCCCTCCACTTT. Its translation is CARVLRTGYYSPLHF.

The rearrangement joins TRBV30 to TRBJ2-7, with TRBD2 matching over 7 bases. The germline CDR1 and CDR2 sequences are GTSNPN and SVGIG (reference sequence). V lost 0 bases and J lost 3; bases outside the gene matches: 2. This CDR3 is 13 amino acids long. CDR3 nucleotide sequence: TGTGCCTGGAGTGTGCGGGAGTACTACGAGCAGTACTTC. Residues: CAWSVREYYEQYF.

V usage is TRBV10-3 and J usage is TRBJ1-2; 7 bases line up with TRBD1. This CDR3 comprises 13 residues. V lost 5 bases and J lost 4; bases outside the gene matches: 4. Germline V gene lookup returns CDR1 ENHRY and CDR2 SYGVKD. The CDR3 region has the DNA TGTGCCATCAGTTCGGACAGGTCCTATGGCTACACCTTC. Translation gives CAISSDRSYGYTF.

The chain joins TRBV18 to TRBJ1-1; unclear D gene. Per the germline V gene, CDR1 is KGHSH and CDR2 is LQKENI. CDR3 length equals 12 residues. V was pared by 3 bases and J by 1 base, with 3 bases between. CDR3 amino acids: CASSPRNTEAFF. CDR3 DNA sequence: TGTGCCAGCTCACCTCGGAACACTGAAGCTTTCTTT. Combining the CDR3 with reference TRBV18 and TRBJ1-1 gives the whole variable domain NAGVMQNPRHLVRRRGQEARLRCSPMKGHSHVYWYRQLPEEGLKFMVYLQKENIIDESGMPKERFSAEFPKEGPSILRIQQVVRGDSAAYFCASSPRNTEAFFGQGTRLTVV.

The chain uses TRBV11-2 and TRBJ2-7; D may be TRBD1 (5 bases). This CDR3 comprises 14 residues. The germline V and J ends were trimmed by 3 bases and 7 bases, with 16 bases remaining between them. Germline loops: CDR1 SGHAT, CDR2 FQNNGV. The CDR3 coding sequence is TGTGCCAGCAGCTTGATCAGGGATGGTTTGGAGCAGTACTTC. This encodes CASSLIRDGLEQYF.

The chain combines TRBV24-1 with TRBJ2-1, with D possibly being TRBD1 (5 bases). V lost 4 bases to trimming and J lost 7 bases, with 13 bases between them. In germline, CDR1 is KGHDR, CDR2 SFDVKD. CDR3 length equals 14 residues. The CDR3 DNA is TGTGCCACCAGTGAGGCAGGGAAGCAGAATGAGCAGTTCTTC. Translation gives CATSEAGKQNEQFF.